This TCR beta chain was recorded in a study of CD8+ T cells in alopecia areata. RNA was extracted and reverse transcribed into cDNA as the sequencing template. Data came from immunoSEQ multiplex PCR; TCRdb stores just in-frame clones and leaves some out. The sample includes 140,000 to 150,000 clones, approximately 50% of them seen just once. This clone was recorded a few times. Antigen unknown. The investigators collected lesional scalp punch biopsies and peripheral blood from alopecia areata patients. There are 13 residues in the CDR3. Per the germline V gene, CDR1 is SEHNR and CDR2 is FQNEAQ (reference sequence). Deletions cut 8 bases from V and 5 bases from J, with 14 bases between. Notes on the study in general: Clonality was higher in lesional than normal scalp, especially in alopecia totalis/universalis. Scalp repertoires also include resident alphabeta T cells from normal skin.

The source was CD4+ T cells sorted from blood, collected at week 0. The receptor's source is a human donor with alopecia areata. The chain is built from TRBV7-9 and TRBJ2-3; D remains unclear. The CDR3 sequence: CASSVGKGDTQYF. In DNA form, the CDR3 reads TGTGCCAGCTCGGTTGGGAAGGGAGATACGCAGTATTTT.